This record covers a single T cell receptor (beta chain). Its antigen remains unknown. Clones were sequenced by immunoSEQ multiplex PCR, and TCRdb holds only the in-frame ones, with some missing. This sample has 150,000 to 170,000 clones, with approximately 86% found just once. The donors were members of the roughly 120-subject validation cohort (separate from the approximately 730-subject first cohort). The data originate from a study of cytomegalovirus exposure and HLA in healthy donors. Broader study findings: CMV antigen specificity of a few CMV-associated chains was confirmed in vitro. It was found in a later analysis that first-cohort TCR clusters tended to co-occur in the 90 to 150 validation repertoires. Cytomegalovirus status, reportedly, was diagnosed with high specificity and sensitivity by the classifier.

Unmatched junction bases numbered 10, after V lost 2 bases and J lost 4 bases. The CDR3 contains 17 residues. Germline V gene lookup returns CDR1 SGHNT and CDR2 YYREEE (reference sequence). V and J are TRBV5-4 and TRBJ2-3; 10 nucleotides line up with TRBD2. Material for sequencing was PBMCs. The receptor was isolated from a human donor in good health. The CDR3 is CASSFERGGLAADTQYF. DNA of the CDR3: TGTGCCAGCAGCTTCGAAAGAGGAGGACTAGCGGCAGATACGCAGTATTTT.